This T cell receptor (beta chain) was sequenced in a study of shared clonotypes between healthy human individuals. Study conclusions and caveats: Relative to their counterparts shared across all four donors, non-shared clonotypes exhibited diminished generation probabilities. What naive subsets generally showed was a larger estimated richness than memory subsets showed.

This clone turned up a few times. Its antigen remains unidentified. Naive CD8 cells lacked CD45RO and underwent positive selection for CCR7, leaving out terminally differentiated effector memory CD45RA+ cells. Adult donors, all healthy and HIV-negative, had no recent acute infections or vaccinations. Generated by immunoSEQ multiplex PCR, the TCRdb table keeps only in-frame clones and is missing some. The sample shows over 2,000,000 clones, roughly 93% of them seen only once. Sequencing used naive CD8+ T cells from PBMCs. This TCR was recovered from a man between 18 and 35 years old in good health. Some clones in this sample may be carry-over from other donors' samples.

The CDR3 nucleotides are TGTGCCAGCAGCTTAGTAGGGGTGAACACTGAAGCTTTCTTT. Translated, it gives CASSLVGVNTEAFF. The genes are TRBV7-8 and TRBJ1-1, with a tentative D call TRBD1 (5 bases). CDR1 SGHVS and CDR2 FQNEAQ come from the germline V gene. The length of the CDR3 is 14 residues. Trimming removed 1 base at V and 0 bases at J, with 6 bases between.